This TCR beta chain was retrieved from a study of beta chain features in type 1 diabetes. Isolated RNA was reverse transcribed in full, so expressed TCRB transcripts were sequenced. TCRdb keeps only in-frame clones here, not all; method: immunoSEQ multiplex PCR. The sample records hundreds of thousands of clones, 11% to 15% being singletons. Findings and limits, study-wide: Moderate but significant shortening of TCRB CDR3s was recorded in all four CD4+ subsets from Type 1 diabetes patients. There was no resolution here of whether HLA type influences TCRB rearrangement. PCR may have favored shorter templates equally in patients and controls.

As to this clone: Its target is unknown. This sample includes further DNA sequences coding for the same CDR3.

The germline gives CDR1 SGDLS, CDR2 YYNGEE. This CDR3 region has 15 residues. The ends lost 0 bases at V and 3 bases at J; junction bases unmatched: 2. This sequence was found in a man aged 18 to 30 with type 1 diabetes. The sample was naive CD4+ T cells from blood. The chain combines TRBV9 with TRBJ2-2; 7 positions agree with TRBD1. This chain's CDR3 is CASSVGQGDTGELFF. The CDR3 DNA reads as TGTGCCAGCAGCGTAGGACAGGGCGACACCGGGGAGCTGTTTTTT. Full variable domain (rest looked up from reference TRBV9 and TRBJ2-2): DSGVTQTPKHLITATGQRVTLRCSPRSGDLSVYWYQQSLDQGLQFLIQYYNGEERAKGNILERFSAQQFPDLHSELNLSSLELGDSALYFCASSVGQGDTGELFFGEGSRLTVL.